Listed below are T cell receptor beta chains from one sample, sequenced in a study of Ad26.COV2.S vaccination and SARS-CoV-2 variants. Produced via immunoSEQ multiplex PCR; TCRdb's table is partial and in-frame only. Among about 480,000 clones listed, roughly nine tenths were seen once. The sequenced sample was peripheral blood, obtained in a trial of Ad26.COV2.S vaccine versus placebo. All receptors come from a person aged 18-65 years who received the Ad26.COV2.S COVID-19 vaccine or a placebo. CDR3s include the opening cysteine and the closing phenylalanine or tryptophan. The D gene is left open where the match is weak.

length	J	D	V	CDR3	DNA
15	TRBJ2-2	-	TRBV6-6	CASSDLGANTGELFF	TGTGCCAGCAGTGACCTGGGAGCGAACACCGGGGAGCTGTTTTTT
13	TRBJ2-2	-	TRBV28	CASRTPGSGELFF	TGTGCCAGCCGGACTCCCGGGAGTGGGGAGCTGTTTTTT
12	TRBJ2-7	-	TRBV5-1	CASRQDSYEQYF	TGCGCCAGCAGGCAGGACAGCTACGAGCAGTACTTC
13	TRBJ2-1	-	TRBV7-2	CASSLSRNNEQFF	TGTGCCAGCAGCTTATCCCGAAACAATGAGCAGTTCTTC
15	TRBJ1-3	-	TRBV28	CASSSGQTRRNTIYF	TGTGCCAGCAGTTCCGGACAGACTCGCCGAAACACCATATATTTT
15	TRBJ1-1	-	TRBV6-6	CASSYGGRVNTEAFF	TGTGCCAGCAGTTACGGTGGTAGGGTTAACACTGAAGCTTTCTTT
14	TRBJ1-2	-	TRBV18	CASSPLKGLGDYTF	TGTGCCAGCTCACCATTAAAAGGACTGGGGGATTACACCTTC
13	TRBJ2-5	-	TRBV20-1	CSASLLVGETQYF	TGCAGTGCTAGTTTGCTAGTTGGGGAGACCCAGTACTTC
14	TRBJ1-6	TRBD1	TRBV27	CASSSPGQNSPLHF	TGTGCCAGCAGTTCTCCGGGACAGAATTCACCCCTCCACTTT
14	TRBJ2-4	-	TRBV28	CASSRSAGGNIQYF	TGTGCCAGCAGCCGTTCCGCAGGTGGAAACATTCAGTACTTC